This TCR beta chain was retrieved from a study of blood T cells in healthy people across ages (dated by TCRdb to between 2015 and 2016). Notes on the research overall: In model experiments, template switching captured about one uniquely barcoded TCR beta cDNA molecule for every two T cells. To track age-related changes in TCR beta repertoire diversity, the study relied on deep sequencing normalized with unique cDNA molecular identifiers. Donors were grouped into four age groups: young (average roughly 15 years), middle-aged (39), aged (approximately 67) and long-lived (just over 80). To avoid experimental bias, donors of different ages were spread randomly across the sequencing lanes. For two donors (one aged 18 to 29 and one aged 80 or older), the study analyzed two additional independent replicas of 1 million unique cDNA reads from the same blood draw.

Broader findings and caveats from the paper: Because donor CMV infection status was unknown, age-related changes in expanded clonotypes were potentially confounded. Estimates of total diversity from one million sequenced T cells were regarded as lower bounds and underestimates. Observed TCR beta diversity per million T cells fell roughly linearly with age, and a significant reduction was already apparent by age around 40. There was a strong correlation between observed TCR beta diversity and the percentage of naive T cells measured by flow cytometry. Because profiling used bulk unsorted PBMCs, naive and antigen-experienced compartments could not be compared conclusively. Compared with the aged group, more naive CD4+ T cells, fewer expanded clones and increased TCR diversity were shown by the long-lived group, suggesting age selection.

This clonotype was counted ten times or more. This clone's antigen is unknown. Base qualities are not at hand, and no much larger clone is one base apart. The donors were roughly 38 Caucasian individuals from Russia, aged roughly 6 to 90 years, who were systemically healthy. Each donor gave approximately 9.3 milliliters of peripheral blood, collected into EDTA-treated Vacutainer tubes. Ficoll-Paque density-gradient centrifugation was used to isolate PBMCs, with at least 6.5 million obtained per sample. Trizol reagent was used to extract total RNA from PBMCs, with at least 6 micrograms per sample. The percentages of naive CD45RAhigh/CD27high T cells were determined by flow cytometry on a PBMC aliquot from every donor. Library preparation used 5' RACE. The sample was run on an Illumina HiSeq 2500. The second PCR ran for about 7 to 11 cycles and used a J-beta primer mix along with a sample-barcoded 5' primer. Each TCR beta cDNA molecule received a unique molecular identifier from a template-switch 5' adaptor carrying 12 random nucleotides. At least 2.5 million CDR3-containing paired-end reads were obtained from each sample. The Mint cDNA synthesis kit, primed by a TRBC-specific oligonucleotide, was used to synthesize first-strand cDNA from all RNA. Following uracil-DNA glycosylase treatment, a first 18-cycle PCR with universal primers M1SS and BC2_uni_R was performed on all cDNA. The authors' pipeline ran thus. Each sample was normalized by randomly selecting 1 million high-quality reads, each carrying a distinct molecular identifier. Reads with shared molecular identifiers were discarded instead of being binned into consensus sequences. CDR3 identification, clonotype clustering and error correction used MiTCR with a Q25 quality threshold and the strictest error-elimination algorithm. Lower-bound total TCR beta diversity was estimated with a nonparametric unseen species model using Euler transformation. The raw public data were reprocessed by TCRdb itself: fastp quality trimming at Q25, MiXCR clonotype calling, in-frame beta chains only. CDR3 protein duplicates are merged, each entry listing the most common genes and DNA. In this record, the V and J calls reflect TCRdb's handling and not the investigators' own analysis. The sample contains about 580,000 distinct CDR3 sequences, 47% of them found a single time. The top ten constitute approximately 23% of the sample.

The sequenced sample was blood. The source of this sequence is an elderly man in good health.

In nucleotides, the sequence is TGTGCCAGCTCACTACCGGGACTAGCGGGAGGAGGAGAGACCCAGTACTTC. Translated, it gives CASSLPGLAGGGETQYF. The sequence joins TRBV18 to TRBJ2-7, with 15 bases matching TRBD2. The closer fit of TRBJ2-5 to the DNA end suggests the J call may be wrong. Measured from the cysteine to the phenylalanine, the CDR3 is 17 residues long. The entry retains the CDR3 DNA only, 51 bases that are in frame from base 1. The germline V gene provides CDR1 KGHSH and CDR2 LQKENI.